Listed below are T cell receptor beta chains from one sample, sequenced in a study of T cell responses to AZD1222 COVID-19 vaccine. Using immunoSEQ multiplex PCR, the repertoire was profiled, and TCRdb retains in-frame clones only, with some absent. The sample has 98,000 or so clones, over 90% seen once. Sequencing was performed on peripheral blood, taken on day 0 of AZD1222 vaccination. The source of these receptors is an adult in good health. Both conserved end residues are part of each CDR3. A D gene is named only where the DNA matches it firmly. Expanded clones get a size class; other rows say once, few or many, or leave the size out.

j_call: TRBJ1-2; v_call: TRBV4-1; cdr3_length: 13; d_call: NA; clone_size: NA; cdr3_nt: TGCGCCAGCAGCCGCAGGGAAAGAAATGGCTACACCTTC; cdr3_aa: CASSRRERNGYTF
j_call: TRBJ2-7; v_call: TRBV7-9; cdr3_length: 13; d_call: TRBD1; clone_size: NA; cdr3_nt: TGTGCCAGCAGCGTAGGGACAGGGGGGCAGCAGTACTTC; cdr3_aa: CASSVGTGGQQYF
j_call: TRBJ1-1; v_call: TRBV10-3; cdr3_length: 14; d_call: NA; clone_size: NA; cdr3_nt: TGTGCCATCAGGCAGGGGTCCCTGAACACTGAAGCTTTCTTT; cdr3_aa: CAIRQGSLNTEAFF
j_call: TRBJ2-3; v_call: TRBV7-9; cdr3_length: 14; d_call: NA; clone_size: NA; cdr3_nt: TGTGCCAGCAGCCTTCCTGGGGCTGCAGATACGCAGTATTTT; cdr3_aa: CASSLPGAADTQYF
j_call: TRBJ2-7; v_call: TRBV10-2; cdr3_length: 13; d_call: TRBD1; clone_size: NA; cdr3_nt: TGCGCCACCAAGGACAGGGGGTACTACGAGCAGTACTTC; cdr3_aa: CATKDRGYYEQYF
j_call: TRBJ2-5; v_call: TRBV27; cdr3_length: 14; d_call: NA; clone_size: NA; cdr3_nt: TGTGCCAGCAGTTTGGGGGGAACTGGAGAGACCCAGTACTTC; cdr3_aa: CASSLGGTGETQYF
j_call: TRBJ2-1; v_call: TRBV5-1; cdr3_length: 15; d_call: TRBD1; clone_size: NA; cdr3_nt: TGCGCCAGCAGCAGGGGACAGGGGGCAAGGTATGAGCAGTTCTTC; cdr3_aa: CASSRGQGARYEQFF
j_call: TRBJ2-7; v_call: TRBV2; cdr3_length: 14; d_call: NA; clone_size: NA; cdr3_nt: TGTGCCAGCCCCCGCGTAGCGGTCTCCTACGAGCAGTACTTC; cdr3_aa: CASPRVAVSYEQYF
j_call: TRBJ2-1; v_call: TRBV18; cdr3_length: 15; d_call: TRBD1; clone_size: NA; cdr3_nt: TGTGCCAGCTCACCCAGGGACAGGGTCAAAGGGGAGCAGTTCTTC; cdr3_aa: CASSPRDRVKGEQFF
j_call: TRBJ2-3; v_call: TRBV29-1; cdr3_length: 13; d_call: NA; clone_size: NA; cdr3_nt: TGCAGCGTTGAAGATCTATCGACAGATACGCAGTATTTT; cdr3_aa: CSVEDLSTDTQYF
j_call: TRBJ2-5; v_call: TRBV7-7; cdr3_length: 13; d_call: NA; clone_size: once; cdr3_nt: TGTGCTAGCAGCTTAGCCAGACAAGAGACCCAGTACTTC; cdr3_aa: CASSLARQETQYF
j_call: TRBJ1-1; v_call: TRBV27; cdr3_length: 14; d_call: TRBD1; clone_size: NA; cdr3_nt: TGTGCCAGCAGTTGGGGACAGGGGAACACTGAAGCTTTCTTT; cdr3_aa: CASSWGQGNTEAFF
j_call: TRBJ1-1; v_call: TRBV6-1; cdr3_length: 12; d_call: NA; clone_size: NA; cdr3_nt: TGTGCCAGCAGTGAAAGCGGTAGGGGTAACGTGTTT; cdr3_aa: CASSESGRGNVF
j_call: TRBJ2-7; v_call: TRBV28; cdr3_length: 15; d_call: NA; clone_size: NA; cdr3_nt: TGTGCCAGCAGATCTACAGGGAAAGGGACCTACGAGCAGTACTTC; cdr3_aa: CASRSTGKGTYEQYF
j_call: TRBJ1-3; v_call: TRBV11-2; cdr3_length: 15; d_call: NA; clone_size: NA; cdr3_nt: TGTGCCAGCAGCTTAGACCTGACAGCCGGAAACACCATATATTTT; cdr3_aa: CASSLDLTAGNTIYF
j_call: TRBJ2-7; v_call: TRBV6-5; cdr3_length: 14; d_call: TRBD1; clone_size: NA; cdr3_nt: TGTGCCAGCAGTTACGACAGGGGGCGCTACGAGCAGTACTTC; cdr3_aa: CASSYDRGRYEQYF
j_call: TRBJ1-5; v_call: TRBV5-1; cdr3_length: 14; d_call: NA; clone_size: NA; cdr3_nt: TGCGCCAGCAGCTTGGCCGGGGGTGCCCAGCCCCAGCATTTT; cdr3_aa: CASSLAGGAQPQHF
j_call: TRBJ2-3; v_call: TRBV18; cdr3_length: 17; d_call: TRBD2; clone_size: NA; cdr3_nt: TGTGCCAGCTCACCACCGTCAAGGCGGGAGCGGGCAGATACGCAGTATTTT; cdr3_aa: CASSPPSRRERADTQYF
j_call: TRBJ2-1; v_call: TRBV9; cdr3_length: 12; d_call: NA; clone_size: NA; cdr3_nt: TGTGCCAGCAGCGTGGACCAAGGGCCCGAGTTCTTC; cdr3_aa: CASSVDQGPEFF
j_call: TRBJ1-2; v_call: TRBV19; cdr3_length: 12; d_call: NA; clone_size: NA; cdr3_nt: TGTGCCAGTAGTATAGGCTGGAGCGGCTACACCTTC; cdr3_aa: CASSIGWSGYTF
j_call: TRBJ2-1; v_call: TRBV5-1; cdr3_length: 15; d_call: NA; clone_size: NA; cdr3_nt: TGCGCCAGCAGCTCGTATCTAGCTGGTAACAATGAGCAGTTCTTC; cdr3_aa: CASSSYLAGNNEQFF
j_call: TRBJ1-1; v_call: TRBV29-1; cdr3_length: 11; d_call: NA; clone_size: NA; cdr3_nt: TGCAGCGTTGCCAGGGCTACTGAAGCTTTCTTT; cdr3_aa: CSVARATEAFF
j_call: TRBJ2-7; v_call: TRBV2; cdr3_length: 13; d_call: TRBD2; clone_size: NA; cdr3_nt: TGTGCCAGCAGTGAACTAGCGGGAGGTGAGCAGTACTTC; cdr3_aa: CASSELAGGEQYF
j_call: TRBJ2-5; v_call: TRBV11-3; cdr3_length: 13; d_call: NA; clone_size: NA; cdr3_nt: TGTGCCAGCAGCAAACAGGGAGGTGGGACCCAGTACTTC; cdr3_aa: CASSKQGGGTQYF
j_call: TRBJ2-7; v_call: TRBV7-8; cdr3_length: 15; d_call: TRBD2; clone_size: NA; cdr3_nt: TGTGCCAGCAGCTACTCGCTAGCGGGAAAGTACGAGCAGTACTTC; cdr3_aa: CASSYSLAGKYEQYF
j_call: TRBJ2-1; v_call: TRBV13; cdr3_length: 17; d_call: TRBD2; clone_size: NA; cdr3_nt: TGTGCCAGCAGCTTAGAGACTAGCGGGAGCTATTCCAATGAGCAGTTCTTC; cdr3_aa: CASSLETSGSYSNEQFF
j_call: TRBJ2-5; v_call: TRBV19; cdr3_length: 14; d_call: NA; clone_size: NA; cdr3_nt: TGTGCCAGTAGTGCCGGGACTCCATTGGAGACCCAGTACTTC; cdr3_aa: CASSAGTPLETQYF
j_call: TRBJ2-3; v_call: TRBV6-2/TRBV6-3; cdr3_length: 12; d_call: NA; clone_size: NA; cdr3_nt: TGTGCCAGCAGTTACTACACAGATACGCAGTATTTT; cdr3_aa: CASSYYTDTQYF
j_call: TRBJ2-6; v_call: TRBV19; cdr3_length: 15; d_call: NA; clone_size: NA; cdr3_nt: TGTGCCAGTAGTCCCCGGGTTGGTGGGGCCAACGTCCTGACTTTC; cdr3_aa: CASSPRVGGANVLTF
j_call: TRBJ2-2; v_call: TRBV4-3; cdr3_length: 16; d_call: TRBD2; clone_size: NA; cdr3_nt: TGCGCCAGCAGCCAGTGGGCGGGAGCTGAAACCGGGGAGCTGTTTTTT; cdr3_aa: CASSQWAGAETGELFF
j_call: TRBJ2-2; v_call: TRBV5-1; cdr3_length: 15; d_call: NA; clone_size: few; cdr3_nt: TGCGCCAGCAGCTTGGTGGGGCTTACCACCGGGGAGCTGTTTTTT; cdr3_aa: CASSLVGLTTGELFF
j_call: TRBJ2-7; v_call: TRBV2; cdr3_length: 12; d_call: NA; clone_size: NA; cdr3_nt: TGTGCCAGCAGGCCCGGGGTCTACGAGCAGTACTTC; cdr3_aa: CASRPGVYEQYF
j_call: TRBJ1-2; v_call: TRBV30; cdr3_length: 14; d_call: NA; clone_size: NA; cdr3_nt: TGTGCCTGGAGGAAGAGGGGCGCAGGCTATGGCTACACCTTC; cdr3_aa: CAWRKRGAGYGYTF
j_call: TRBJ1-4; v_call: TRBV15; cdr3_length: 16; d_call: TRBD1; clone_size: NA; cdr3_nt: TGTGCCACCAGCAGAGACCCGACAGGGCCATATGAAAAACTGTTTTTT; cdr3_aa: CATSRDPTGPYEKLFF
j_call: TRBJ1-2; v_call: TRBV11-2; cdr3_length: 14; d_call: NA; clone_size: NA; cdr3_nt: TGTGCCAGCAGCTTAGTGGGGGGCGCGGATGGCTACACCTTC; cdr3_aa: CASSLVGGADGYTF
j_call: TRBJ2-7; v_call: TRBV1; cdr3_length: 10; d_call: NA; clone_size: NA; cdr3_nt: TGCACCAGCAGCCTCGAAGTTCAGTACTTC; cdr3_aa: CTSSLEVQYF
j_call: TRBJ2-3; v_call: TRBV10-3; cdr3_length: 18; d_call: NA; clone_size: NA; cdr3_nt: TGTGCCATCAGTGAGTCCACCTGGGGCGGTGCTAGCACAGATACGCAGTATTTT; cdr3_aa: CAISESTWGGASTDTQYF
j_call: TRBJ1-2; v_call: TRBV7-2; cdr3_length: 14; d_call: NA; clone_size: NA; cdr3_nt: TGTGCCAGCAGCACCCCTGGGGGAAACTATGGCTACACCTTC; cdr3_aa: CASSTPGGNYGYTF
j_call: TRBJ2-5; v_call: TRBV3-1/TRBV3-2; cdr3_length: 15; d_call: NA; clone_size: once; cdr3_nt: TGTGCCAGCAGCACGAGTTCGGGCAGCTCAGAGACCCAGTACTTC; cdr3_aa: CASSTSSGSSETQYF
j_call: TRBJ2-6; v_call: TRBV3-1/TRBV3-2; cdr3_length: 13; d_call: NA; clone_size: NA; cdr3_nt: TGTGCCAGCAGCCTGTCTGGGGCCAACGTCCTGACTTTC; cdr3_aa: CASSLSGANVLTF
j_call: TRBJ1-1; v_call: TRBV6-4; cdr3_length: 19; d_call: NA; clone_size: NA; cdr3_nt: TGTGCCAGCAGTGACTCGTTATTTTCTGACAGTTTCATGAACACTGAAGCTTTCTTT; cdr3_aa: CASSDSLFSDSFMNTEAFF
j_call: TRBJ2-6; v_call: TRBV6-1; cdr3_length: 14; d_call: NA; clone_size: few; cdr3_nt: TGTGCCAGCAGTGAAGTCTCTGGGGCCAACGTCCTGACTTTC; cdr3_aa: CASSEVSGANVLTF
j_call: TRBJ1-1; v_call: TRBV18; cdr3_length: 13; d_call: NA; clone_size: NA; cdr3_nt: TGTGCCAGCTCACCGGGCAGGAACACTGAAGCTTTCTTT; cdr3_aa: CASSPGRNTEAFF
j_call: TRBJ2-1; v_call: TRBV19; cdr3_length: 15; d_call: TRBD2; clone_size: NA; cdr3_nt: TGTGCCAGTAGTGGACTAGCGGGAGCCTACAATGAGCAGTTCTTC; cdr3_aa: CASSGLAGAYNEQFF
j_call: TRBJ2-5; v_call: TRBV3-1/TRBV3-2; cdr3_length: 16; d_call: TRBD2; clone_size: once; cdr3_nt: TGTGCCAGCAGCCAAGGGCTAGCGGGAGCCCGAGAGACCCAGTACTTC; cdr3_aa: CASSQGLAGARETQYF
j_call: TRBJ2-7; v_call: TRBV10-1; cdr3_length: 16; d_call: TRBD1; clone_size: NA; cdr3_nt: TGCGCCAGCAGCGCCCTCCGGGACAGGGGACCCCACGAGCAGTACTTC; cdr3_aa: CASSALRDRGPHEQYF
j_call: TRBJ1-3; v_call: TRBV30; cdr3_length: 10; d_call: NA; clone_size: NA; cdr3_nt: TGTGCCTGGGGGAGAAACACCATATATTTT; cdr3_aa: CAWGRNTIYF
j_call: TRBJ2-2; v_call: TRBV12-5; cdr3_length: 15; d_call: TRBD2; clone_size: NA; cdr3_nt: TGTGCTAGTGCCCTTTGGGGGAGGGCAGGCGGGGAGCTGTTTTTT; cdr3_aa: CASALWGRAGGELFF
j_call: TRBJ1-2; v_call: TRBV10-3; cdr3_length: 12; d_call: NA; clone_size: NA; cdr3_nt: TGTGCCATCAGTGAGTCCACCTATGGCTACACCTTC; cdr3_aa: CAISESTYGYTF